Following are 25 T cell receptor beta chains from one sample sequenced in a study of monozygotic twins with cystic fibrosis. Profiled with immunoSEQ multiplex PCR; TCRdb holds only in-frame clones, not every one. The table has about 36,000 clones, 84% seen once. Sequencing was performed on blood. The source is a girl aged 2 to 10 with cystic fibrosis.

The rearrangement joins TRBV6-1 to TRBJ1-1; 9 positions agree with TRBD1. This CDR3 is 16 amino acids long. The V and J ends lost 3 bases and 1 base, in that order; junction bases with no gene match: 6. Germline-derived CDR1 and CDR2 are MNHNS and SASEGT. In DNA form, the CDR3 reads TGTGCCAGCAGTGAGTCGGGACAGGGACAGAACACTGAAGCTTTCTTT. Its protein product is CASSESGQGQNTEAFF.

The rearrangement links TRBV18 to TRBJ2-1; D is unresolved. V was clipped by 6 bases and J by 10 bases, with 13 bases between them. This CDR3 is built from 12 residues. Germline CDR1 KGHSH, CDR2 LQKENI. The CDR3 loop reads CASSPEVREQFF. CDR3 nucleotide sequence: TGTGCCAGCTCGCCCGAGGTGCGCGAGCAGTTCTTC.

This chain uses TRBV6-4 with TRBJ2-1; D possibly matches TRBD1 or TRBD2 (5 bases each). The CDR3 runs to 13 residues. Trimming removed 5 bases at V and 3 bases at J, with 8 bases between. Germline CDR1 reads MRHNA; CDR2 reads SNTAGT. The CDR3 DNA sequence: TGTGCCAGCAGTATTGGGGGCTACAATGAGCAGTTCTTC. It specifies CASSIGGYNEQFF.

The CDR3 coding sequence is TGCGCCAGCAGCAGGGGACAGGAGAACTATGGCTACACCTTC. This encodes CASSRGQENYGYTF. The chain combines TRBV5-1 with TRBJ1-2; 8 positions agree with TRBD1. The CDR3 has 14 residues. V lost 4 bases to trimming and J lost 2 bases; unmatched junction nucleotides: 4. Germline CDR1 and CDR2: SGHRS and YFSETQ.

The chain is built from TRBV6-5 and TRBJ2-7; D unresolved. Trimming pared 11 bases from V and 2 bases from J, leaving 13 bases between. Germline loops: CDR1 MNHEY, CDR2 SVGAGI. The CDR3 runs to 12 residues. The CDR3 DNA sequence: TGTGCCTGCGGCAAGGTCCCCTACGAGCAGTACTTC. Translated: CACGKVPYEQYF.

This clone turned up a few times. CDR3 bases: TGCGCCAGCCGCTCCCTCAATGAGCAGTTCTTC. Its protein product is CASRSLNEQFF. The V and J genes are TRBV5-1 and TRBJ2-1, with unresolved D. Trimming pared 7 bases from V and 6 bases from J, leaving 8 bases between. The CDR3 runs 11 residues. Germline V gene sequence: CDR1 SGHRS, CDR2 YFSETQ.

The table lists this clone with a few counts. The rearrangement joins TRBV6-5 to TRBJ1-2; D is ambiguous. V lost 0 bases, J lost 7 bases, and 15 bases lay in between. This CDR3 region has 15 residues. Germline loops: CDR1 MNHEY, CDR2 SVGAGI. The CDR3 DNA reads as TGTGCCAGCAGTTACTCTTTGGCCATTAGGTCTGGCTACACCTTC. Translation gives CASSYSLAIRSGYTF.

The gene calls are TRBV27 and TRBJ2-7; TRBD1 aligns across 10 bases. The V segment lost 4 bases and the J segment 6 bases; nucleotides outside the gene matches: 6. The germline CDR1 and CDR2 sequences are MNHEY and SMNVEV (reference sequence). This CDR3 is built from 14 residues. The CDR3 region is CASSSDRGGLEQYF. For the CDR3, the DNA is TGTGCCAGCAGTTCGGACAGGGGGGGTCTCGAGCAGTACTTC.

The genes are TRBV2 and TRBJ2-3; 9 bases line up with TRBD2. V was clipped by 7 bases and J by 3 bases; unmatched bases: 5. This CDR3 has 14 amino acids. The V gene's germline CDR1 is SNHLY and CDR2 FYNNEI. DNA of the CDR3: TGTGCCAGCATTAAGGGACTAGCTACAGATACGCAGTATTTT. Encoded protein: CASIKGLATDTQYF. The full variable domain, its missing parts supplied by reference TRBV2 and TRBJ2-3, is EPEVTQTPSHQVTQMGQEVILRCVPISNHLYFYWYRQILGQKVEFLVSFYNNEISEKSEIFDDQFSVERPDGSNFTLKIRSTKLEDSAMYFCASIKGLATDTQYFGPGTRLTVL.

This clone was counted a single time. This chain connects TRBV4-3 to TRBJ2-7; perhaps TRBD1 as D (5 bases). The CDR3 runs to 16 residues. The V end was cut by 1 base, the J end by 3 bases, with 16 bases between. Germline assignment: CDR1 LGHNA and CDR2 YSLEER. The CDR3 sequence: CASSQVGGAGFYEQYF. DNA of the CDR3: TGCGCCAGCAGCCAAGTGGGTGGGGCTGGGTTCTACGAGCAGTACTTC.

The V gene is TRBV20-1, the J gene TRBJ1-2; D remains unclear. V was pared by 3 bases and J by 6 bases, with 2 bases between. CDR1 DFQATT and CDR2 SNEGSKA come from the germline V gene (reference sequence). The CDR3 runs to 9 residues. CDR3 sequence (DNA): TGCAGTGCTAGTAATGGCTACACCTTC. Residues: CSASNGYTF.

This chain uses TRBV21-1 with TRBJ1-5. TRBV21-1 is reported as a pseudogene. The CDR3 is made up of 15 amino acids. The CDR3 spells CAGRQRVGNNQPQHF. The CDR3 DNA sequence: TGTGCAGGGAGACAAAGGGTGGGAAACAATCAGCCCCAGCATTTT.

This chain's CDR3 is CASSVSSRGKGETQYF. Here the CDR3 DNA reads TGTGCCAGCAGCGTTTCCTCCCGGGGCAAGGGAGAGACCCAGTACTTC. J is TRBJ2-5 and V is TRBV11-2; TRBD1 or TRBD2 may be the D gene (5 bases each). Germline values: CDR1 SGHAT, CDR2 FQNNGV. The CDR3 totals 16 residues. V was pared by 5 bases and J by 4 bases, with 20 bases between.

The chain carries TRBV19 and TRBJ2-5; D is undetermined. V was shortened by 1 base and J by 4 bases, with 7 bases between the two germline ends. The CDR3 consists of 13 residues. Germline assignment: CDR1 LNHDA and CDR2 SQIVND (reference sequence). The CDR3 sequence is CASSIGYGETQYF. CDR3 sequence (DNA): TGTGCCAGTAGTATAGGATACGGAGAGACCCAGTACTTC.

The J gene is TRBJ2-7, the V gene TRBV5-4; possible D gene TRBD2, 5 bases. V was shortened by 4 bases and J by 4 bases, with 15 bases between the two germline ends. Germline assignment: CDR1 SGHNT and CDR2 YYREEE (reference sequence). This CDR3 spans 14 amino acids. CDR3 residues: CASSLGLDAYEQYF. CDR3 bases: TGTGCCAGCAGCCTCGGACTTGATGCTTACGAGCAGTACTTC. Complete variable domain (other parts from reference TRBV5-4 and TRBJ2-7): ETGVTQSPTHLIKTRGQQVTLRCSSQSGHNTVSWYQQALGQGPQFIFQYYREEENGRGNFPPRFSGLQFPNYSSELNVNALELDDSALYLCASSLGLDAYEQYFGPGTRLTVT.

The chain links TRBV7-2 to TRBJ1-5; 9 bases are shared with TRBD1. The trim removed 5 bases at V and 5 bases at J, leaving 7 bases unmatched. Germline V gene lookup returns CDR1 SGHTA and CDR2 FQGNSA. The CDR3 runs 15 residues. For the CDR3, the DNA is TGTGCCAGCAGCAGTGGACAGGGGCTCTATCAGCCCCAGCATTTT. It codes for CASSSGQGLYQPQHF. Full variable domain (rest looked up from reference TRBV7-2 and TRBJ1-5): GAGVSQSPSNKVTEKGKDVELRCDPISGHTALYWYRQSLGQGLEFLIYFQGNSAPDKSGLPSDRFSAERTGGSVSTLTIQRTQQEDSAVYLCASSSGQGLYQPQHFGDGTRLSIL.

V gene TRBV6-5 combines with J gene TRBJ2-3; no clear D gene. V shed 4 bases and J shed 4 bases, with 12 bases lying between them. The CDR3 totals 14 residues. From germline, CDR1 is MNHEY and CDR2 SVGAGI. CDR3 sequence (DNA): TGTGCCAGCAGTTCCGATTGGATATCAGATACGCAGTATTTT. This translates into CASSSDWISDTQYF.

This rearrangement joins TRBV30 to TRBJ1-6; D unclear. V gave up 6 bases and J gave up 7 bases, with 19 bases separating them. The CDR3 is 15 residues long. In germline, CDR1 is GTSNPN, CDR2 SVGIG (reference sequence). The CDR3 region is CACSPGSTSNSPLHF. The DNA of the CDR3 is TGTGCCTGTAGCCCCGGTAGTACCTCCAATTCACCCCTCCACTTT.

This chain's CDR3 is CASSLERGAWDTQYF. Written as DNA, the CDR3 is TGTGCCAGCAGCTTGGAGCGGGGTGCTTGGGATACGCAGTATTTT. The V call is TRBV5-4, the J call TRBJ2-3; TRBD2 matches at 7 bases. The CDR3 spans 15 residues. Germline V gene lookup returns CDR1 SGHNT and CDR2 YYREEE (reference sequence). Losses at the gene ends were 0 bases for V and 6 bases for J; bases not matched to a gene: 7.

This chain joins TRBV5-1 and TRBJ2-3, with 11 bases aligning to TRBD2. The CDR3 has 18 residues. Unmatched junction bases numbered 9, after V lost 1 base and J lost 2 bases. The germline V gene encodes CDR1 SGHRS and CDR2 YFSETQ. CDR3 amino acids: CASSLRGTSGRITDTQYF. In DNA, the CDR3 is TGCGCCAGCAGCTTGCGCGGGACTAGCGGTCGGATCACAGATACGCAGTATTTT.

On this clone: The junction shows a germline mismatch at one end, possibly a read error. The chain carries TRBV5-6 and TRBJ2-5; D possibly corresponds to TRBD1 (7 bases). CDR3 length equals 13 residues. CDR1 is SGHDT, CDR2 YYEEEE, per germline. This CDR3 is CAISSRGVETQYF. The CDR3 DNA reads TGTGCCATCAGCTCCAGGGGGGTAGAGACCCAGTACTTC.

The genes are TRBV5-1 and TRBJ1-2; a possible D gene is TRBD1 (5 bases). This CDR3 has 14 amino acids. V lost 0 bases and J lost 1, with 7 bases in between. CDR1 is SGHRS, CDR2 YFSETQ, per germline. CDR3 nucleotides: TGCGCCAGCAGCTTGGACAGGTTTAACTATGGCTACACCTTC. This gives the protein CASSLDRFNYGYTF. Filled out from reference TRBV5-1 and TRBJ1-2, the complete variable domain reads KAGVTQTPRYLIKTRGQQVTLSCSPISGHRSVSWYQQTPGQGLQFLFEYFSETQRNKGNFPGRFSGRQFSNSRSEMNVSTLELGDSALYLCASSLDRFNYGYTFGSGTRLTVV.

The V call is TRBV9, the J call TRBJ2-5, with 8 bases that match TRBD2. With 4 bases clipped from V and 4 bases from J, the junction kept 12 bases outside the gene matches. The germline V gene encodes CDR1 SGDLS and CDR2 YYNGEE. This CDR3 has 16 residues. CDR3 DNA sequence: TGTGCCAGCAGCCCCAACCCACTAGCGGTTGCAGAGACCCAGTACTTC. This codes for CASSPNPLAVAETQYF.

This rearrangement joins TRBV7-2 to TRBJ2-7; 9 bases map to TRBD1. Germline V gives CDR1 SGHTA, CDR2 FQGNSA. The CDR3 runs 16 residues. Unmatched junction bases numbered 13, after V lost 5 bases and J lost 5 bases. CDR3 region: CASSPTGQGLRHEQYF. The CDR3 DNA reads TGTGCCAGCAGCCCGACGGGACAGGGCTTACGTCACGAGCAGTACTTC.

The chain uses TRBV14 and TRBJ1-2, with D hard to call. The CDR3 contains 15 residues. CDR1 is SGHDN and CDR2 is FVKESK in the germline V gene. Trimming removed 0 bases at V and 3 bases at J, with 11 bases between. The CDR3 here is CASSQDLGQDYGYTF. The DNA for the CDR3 is TGTGCCAGCAGCCAAGATCTAGGGCAGGACTATGGCTACACCTTC.